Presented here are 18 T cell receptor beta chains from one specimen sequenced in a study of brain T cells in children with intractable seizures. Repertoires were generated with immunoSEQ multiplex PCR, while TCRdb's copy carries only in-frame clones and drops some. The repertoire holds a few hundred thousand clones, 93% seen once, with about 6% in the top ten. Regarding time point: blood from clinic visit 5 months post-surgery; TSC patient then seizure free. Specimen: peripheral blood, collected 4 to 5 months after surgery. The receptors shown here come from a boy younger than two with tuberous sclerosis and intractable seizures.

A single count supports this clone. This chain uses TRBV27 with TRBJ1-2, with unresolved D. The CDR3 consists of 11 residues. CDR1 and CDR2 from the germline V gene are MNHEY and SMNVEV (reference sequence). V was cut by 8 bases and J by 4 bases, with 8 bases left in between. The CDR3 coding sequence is TGTGCCAGCGGACCGGGCTATGGCTACACCTTC. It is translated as CASGPGYGYTF.

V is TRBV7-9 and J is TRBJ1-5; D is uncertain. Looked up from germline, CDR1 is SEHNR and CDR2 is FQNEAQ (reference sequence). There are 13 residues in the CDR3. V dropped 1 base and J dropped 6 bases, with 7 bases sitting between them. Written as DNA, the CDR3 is TGTGCCAGCAGCTTAGAGAGGTCTCAGCCCCAGCATTTT. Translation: CASSLERSQPQHF.

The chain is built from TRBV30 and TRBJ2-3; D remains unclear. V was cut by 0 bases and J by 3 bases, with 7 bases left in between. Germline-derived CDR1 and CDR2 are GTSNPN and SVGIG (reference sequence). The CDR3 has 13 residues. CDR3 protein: CAWSVFQTDTQYF. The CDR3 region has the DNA TGTGCCTGGAGTGTATTCCAGACAGATACGCAGTATTTT.

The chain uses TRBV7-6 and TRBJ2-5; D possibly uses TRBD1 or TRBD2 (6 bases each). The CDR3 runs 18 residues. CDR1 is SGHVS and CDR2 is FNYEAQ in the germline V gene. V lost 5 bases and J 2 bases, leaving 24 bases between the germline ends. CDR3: CASSAGVGRGPLQETQYF. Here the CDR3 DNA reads TGTGCCAGCAGCGCAGGGGTTGGGCGGGGACCCTTACAAGAGACCCAGTACTTC.

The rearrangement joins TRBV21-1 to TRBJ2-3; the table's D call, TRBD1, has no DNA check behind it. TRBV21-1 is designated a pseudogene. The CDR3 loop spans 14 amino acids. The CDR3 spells CASSRRTGGDTQYF. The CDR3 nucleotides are TGTGCCAGCAGCCGCCGGACAGGTGGGGATACGCAGTATTTT.

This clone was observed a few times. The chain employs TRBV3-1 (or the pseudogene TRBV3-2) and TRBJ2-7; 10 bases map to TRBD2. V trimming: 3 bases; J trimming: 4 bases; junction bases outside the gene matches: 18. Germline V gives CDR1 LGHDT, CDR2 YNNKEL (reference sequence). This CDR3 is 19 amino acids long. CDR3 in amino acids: CASSHPLGLAGVKGYEQYF. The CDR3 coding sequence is TGTGCCAGCAGCCACCCCCTTGGCCTAGCGGGAGTTAAGGGGTACGAGCAGTACTTC.

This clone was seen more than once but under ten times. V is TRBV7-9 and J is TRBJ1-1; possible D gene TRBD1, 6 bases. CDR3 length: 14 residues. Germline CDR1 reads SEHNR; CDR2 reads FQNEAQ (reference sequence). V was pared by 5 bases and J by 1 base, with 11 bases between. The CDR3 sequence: CASSQQGWNTEAFF. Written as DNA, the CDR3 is TGTGCCAGCAGCCAGCAGGGGTGGAACACTGAAGCTTTCTTT. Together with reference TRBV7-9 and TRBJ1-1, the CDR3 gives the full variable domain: DTGVSQNPRHKITKRGQNVTFRCDPISEHNRLYWYRQTLGQGPEFLTYFQNEAQLEKSRLLSDRFSAERPKGSFSTLEIQRTEQGDSAMYLCASSQQGWNTEAFFGQGTRLTVV.

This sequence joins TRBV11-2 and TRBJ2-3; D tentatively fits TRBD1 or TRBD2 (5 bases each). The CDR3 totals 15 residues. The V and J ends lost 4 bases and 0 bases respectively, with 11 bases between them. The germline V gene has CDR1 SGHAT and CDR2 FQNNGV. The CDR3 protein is CASSSHGTSTDTQYF. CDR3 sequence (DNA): TGTGCCAGCAGCTCGCACGGGACCAGCACAGATACGCAGTATTTT.

CDR3 loop: CASSLLGGKGIRELFF. The CDR3, as DNA: TGTGCCAGCAGTTTACTAGGGGGCAAAGGAATTCGGGAGCTGTTTTTT. This rearrangement joins TRBV28 to TRBJ2-2; 7 nucleotides match TRBD1. The CDR3 consists of 16 residues. CDR1 and CDR2 (germline): MDHEN, SYDVKM. Trimming cost V 2 bases and J 9 bases; bases outside gene matches: 12.

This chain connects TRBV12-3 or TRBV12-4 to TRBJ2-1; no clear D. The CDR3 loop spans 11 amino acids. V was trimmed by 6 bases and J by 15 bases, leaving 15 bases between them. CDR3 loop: CASSLNTYPFF. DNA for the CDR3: TGTGCCAGCAGCCTAAACACTTATCCGTTCTTC.

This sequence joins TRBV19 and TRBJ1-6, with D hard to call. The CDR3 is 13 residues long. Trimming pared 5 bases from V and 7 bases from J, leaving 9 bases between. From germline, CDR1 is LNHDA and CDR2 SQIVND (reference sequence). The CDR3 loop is CASSVPENSPLHF. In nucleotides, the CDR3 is TGTGCCAGTAGTGTGCCAGAGAATTCACCCCTCCACTTT.

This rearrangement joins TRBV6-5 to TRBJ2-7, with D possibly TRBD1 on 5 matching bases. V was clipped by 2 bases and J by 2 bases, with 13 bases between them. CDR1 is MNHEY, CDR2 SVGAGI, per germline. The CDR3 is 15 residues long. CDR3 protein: CASSYGRTSAYEQYF. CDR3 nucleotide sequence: TGTGCCAGCAGTTACGGTAGGACATCCGCCTACGAGCAGTACTTC.

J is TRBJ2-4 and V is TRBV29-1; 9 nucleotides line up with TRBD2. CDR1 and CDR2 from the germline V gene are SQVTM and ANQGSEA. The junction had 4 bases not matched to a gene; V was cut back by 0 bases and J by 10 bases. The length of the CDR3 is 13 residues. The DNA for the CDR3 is TGCAGCGTTGAAGAAACCGCGGGAGGGATTCAGTACTTC. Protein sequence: CSVEETAGGIQYF.

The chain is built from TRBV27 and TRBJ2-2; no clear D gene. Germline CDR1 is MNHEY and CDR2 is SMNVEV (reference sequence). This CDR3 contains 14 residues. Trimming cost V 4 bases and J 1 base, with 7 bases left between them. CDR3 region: CASSYLLNTGELFF. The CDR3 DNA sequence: TGTGCCAGCAGTTACCTACTGAACACCGGGGAGCTGTTTTTT.

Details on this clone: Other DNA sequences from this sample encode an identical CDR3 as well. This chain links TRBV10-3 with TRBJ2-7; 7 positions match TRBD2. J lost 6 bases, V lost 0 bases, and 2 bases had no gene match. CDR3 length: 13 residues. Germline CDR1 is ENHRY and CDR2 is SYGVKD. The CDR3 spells CAISESGRGEQYF. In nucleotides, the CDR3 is TGTGCCATCAGTGAGTCGGGGAGGGGCGAGCAGTACTTC.

CDR3: CASSYGALDGTEAFF. CDR3 bases: TGTGCCAGCAGTTATGGGGCCTTGGATGGGACTGAAGCTTTCTTT. The rearrangement joins TRBV6-5 to TRBJ1-1; D is possibly TRBD1 (5 bases). The CDR3 length is 15 residues. Germline V gives CDR1 MNHEY, CDR2 SVGAGI. Trimming left V 3 bases short and J 5 bases short, with 16 bases between.

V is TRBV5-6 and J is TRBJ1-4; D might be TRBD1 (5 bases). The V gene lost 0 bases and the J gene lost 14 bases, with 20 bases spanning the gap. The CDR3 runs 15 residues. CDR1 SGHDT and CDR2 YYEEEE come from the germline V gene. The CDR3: CASSLARVQDEVLFF. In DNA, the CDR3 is TGTGCCAGCAGCTTGGCCAGGGTCCAAGACGAGGTGCTGTTTTTT.

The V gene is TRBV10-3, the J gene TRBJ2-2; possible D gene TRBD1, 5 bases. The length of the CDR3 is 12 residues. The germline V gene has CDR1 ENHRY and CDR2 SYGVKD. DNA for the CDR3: TGTGCTGGGGCGCCGGGCACCGGGGAGCTGTTTTTT. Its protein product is CAGAPGTGELFF.